This entry describes one T cell receptor beta chain. Its antigen is still unknown. This sample stems from a study of cytomegalovirus exposure and HLA in healthy donors. The CDR3 spans 17 residues. CDR1 is SEHNR and CDR2 is FQNEAQ in the germline V gene (reference sequence). Germline trimming cut 2 bases from V and 1 base from J; bases unmatched to any gene: 3. Findings and caveats of the study: Per a later analysis, HLA-associated TCR beta chains showed more clonal expansion than other, equally common TCR beta chains. Among TCR beta chains, those listed as cytomegalovirus-associated numbered about 160.

Donors were ostensibly healthy at sampling, although undocumented immune exposures were probable. The PCR ran on 60 Vbeta and 13 Jbeta primers. Authors' methods: The count from a later analysis was tens of millions of unique TCR beta chains, some 12 million of them shared. Profiling relied on immunoSEQ multiplex PCR, and the TCRdb table lists in-frame clones only, not all of them. The V and J calls and clone size were taken over from that table, and D and trimming were inferred from the DNA. The data contain about 160,000 clones, roughly 80% of them singletons. The chain couples TRBV7-9 to TRBJ1-4; 11 nucleotides align to TRBD1. The sequence came from a girl aged 2 to 10 in good health and CMV-seropositive. Material: PBMCs. CDR3 region: CASSLLGQGGTNEKLFF. The CDR3 nucleotides read TGTGCCAGCAGCTTATTGGGACAGGGGGGAACTAATGAAAAACTGTTTTTT. Based on the CDR3 plus reference TRBV7-9 and TRBJ1-4, the full variable domain is DTGVSQNPRHKITKRGQNVTFRCDPISEHNRLYWYRQTLGQGPEFLTYFQNEAQLEKSRLLSDRFSAERPKGSFSTLEIQRTEQGDSAMYLCASSLLGQGGTNEKLFFGSGTQLSVL.